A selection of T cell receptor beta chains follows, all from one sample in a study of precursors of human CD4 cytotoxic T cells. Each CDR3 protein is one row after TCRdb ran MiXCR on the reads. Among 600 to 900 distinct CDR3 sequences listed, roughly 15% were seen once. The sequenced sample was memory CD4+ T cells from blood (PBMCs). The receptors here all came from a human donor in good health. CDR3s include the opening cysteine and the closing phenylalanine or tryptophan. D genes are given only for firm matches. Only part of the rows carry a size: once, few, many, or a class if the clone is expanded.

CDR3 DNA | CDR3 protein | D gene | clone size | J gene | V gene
TGCGCCAGCAGCCAAGACGGTCAGCGACCCAAACGGGCTGGAAACACCATATATTTT | CASSQDGQRPKRAGNTIYF | - | few | TRBJ1-3 | TRBV4-1
TGTGCCAGCAGCCAAGTTCTAGGACAGGGGATAAGGCAGCCCCAGCATTTT | CASSQVLGQGIRQPQHF | TRBD1 | large | TRBJ1-5 | TRBV4-2
TGCAGTGCTAGTCAGGGAGGAGGCACTGAAGCTTTCTTT | CSASQGGGTEAFF | - | few | TRBJ1-1 | TRBV20-1
TGCGCCAGCAGCCCTAGGACAGGGAATGGCGGGGAGCTGTTTTTT | CASSPRTGNGGELFF | TRBD1 | - | TRBJ2-2 | TRBV5-1
TGTGCCAGCAGCCCCCTGGGGGGAAAAAACGAGCAGTACTTC | CASSPLGGKNEQYF | - | few | TRBJ2-7 | TRBV12-3/TRBV12-4
TGCAGCGTTGAACTGAGCTACGAGCAGTACTTC | CSVELSYEQYF | - | few | TRBJ2-7 | TRBV29-1
TGTGCCAGCAGCCAAGGGACTAGTAATGAGCAGTTCTTC | CASSQGTSNEQFF | TRBD2 | - | TRBJ2-1 | TRBV14
TGTGCCAGCAGTCCCTCCGGGACAGGGAACACCGGGGAGCTGTTTTTT | CASSPSGTGNTGELFF | TRBD1 | - | TRBJ2-2 | TRBV12-3/TRBV12-4
TGCAGCATACTGGACCAAGAGACCCAGTACTTC | CSILDQETQYF | - | large | TRBJ2-5 | TRBV29-1
TGTGCCAGCAGCCCGCGGGAGTTTGAGCAGTTCTTC | CASSPREFEQFF | TRBD2 | - | TRBJ2-1 | TRBV12-3/TRBV12-4
TGCAGCGTCTGGCCCCACCGGGACGGAGCCTACAATGAGCAGTTCTTC | CSVWPHRDGAYNEQFF | - | - | TRBJ2-1 | TRBV29-1
TGTGCCAGCAGTCCTAGCGGGGGGGCTTCCGGGGAGCTGTTTTTT | CASSPSGGASGELFF | TRBD2 | - | TRBJ2-2 | TRBV5-4
TGCAGCGTTGCTATGTTGGCAGGGGATACGCAGTATTTT | CSVAMLAGDTQYF | - | - | TRBJ2-3 | TRBV29-1
TGTGCCAGCTCATATTCGACTAGCGGAGCCTACAATGAGCAGTTCTTC | CASSYSTSGAYNEQFF | TRBD2 | - | TRBJ2-1 | TRBV18
TGTGCCACCGGCGGGGAGAACACAGATACGCAGTATTTT | CATGGENTDTQYF | - | - | TRBJ2-3 | TRBV9
TGTGCCAGCAGCCAAGTACTAGCAGATTCCTACGAGCAGTACTTC | CASSQVLADSYEQYF | - | large | TRBJ2-7 | TRBV4-2
TGCAGTGCTAGACGGCGGGGCGGGAACACTGAAGCTTTCTTT | CSARRRGGNTEAFF | - | - | TRBJ1-1 | TRBV20-1
TGTGCCAGCAGCTTATCGGGACAGCCAAATTCACCCCTCCACTTT | CASSLSGQPNSPLHF | TRBD1 | - | TRBJ1-6 | TRBV7-2
TGTGCCACCAGTGATTATGCGGGAGGAGCTTCGGAGCAGTTCTTC | CATSDYAGGASEQFF | TRBD2 | large | TRBJ2-1 | TRBV24-1
TGTGCCAGCAGCCCAGGGGTTGGGGCCAACGTCCTGACTTTC | CASSPGVGANVLTF | - | few | TRBJ2-6 | TRBV7-2
TGCGCCAGCAGTACCTACAGGGACTCCGGGGGGCTGTTTTTT | CASSTYRDSGGLFF | - | - | TRBJ2-2 | TRBV5-1
TGTGCCAGCAGCTTGATAGCAGGGGGCGACTATGGCTACACCTTC | CASSLIAGGDYGYTF | TRBD1 | - | TRBJ1-2 | TRBV5-5
TGTGCCAGCACGGCTAGCGGGGGCTACAATGAGCAGTTCTTC | CASTASGGYNEQFF | TRBD2 | - | TRBJ2-1 | TRBV12-3/TRBV12-4
TGTGCCAGCAGCATCGAGAACAGGGGAACCGGGGAGCTGTTTTTT | CASSIENRGTGELFF | TRBD1 | few | TRBJ2-2 | TRBV5-6
TGTGCCAGCAGCCAATCAAACACCGGGGAGCTGTTTTTT | CASSQSNTGELFF | - | large | TRBJ2-2 | TRBV16
TGTGCTAGTGGTTTGGGGGACCATAGTGAGCAGTTCTTC | CASGLGDHSEQFF | - | large | TRBJ2-1 | TRBV12-5
TGTGCCAGCAGCGAACAGATCCAGTACACCGGGGAGCTGTTTTTT | CASSEQIQYTGELFF | - | few | TRBJ2-2 | TRBV7-2
TGTGCCAGCAGTTTATGGGGTGACAGGGCGAACACTGAAGCTTTCTTT | CASSLWGDRANTEAFF | TRBD1 | - | TRBJ1-1 | TRBV27
TGTGCCAGCAGCGGGAAGGGACAGAACTATGGCTACACCTTC | CASSGKGQNYGYTF | TRBD1 | few | TRBJ1-2 | TRBV9
TGTGCCAGCAGTTGGGACAGGGAAAACATTCAGTACTTC | CASSWDRENIQYF | TRBD1 | - | TRBJ2-4 | TRBV12-3/TRBV12-4
TGCAGTGCTAGAGAGCAAACTCGGACTGGAGGCTACACCTTC | CSAREQTRTGGYTF | - | - | TRBJ1-2 | TRBV20-1
TGTGCCACCTTCGATCGAGACAGGAACCCGGGGAATGAGCAGTTCTTC | CATFDRDRNPGNEQFF | - | large | TRBJ2-1 | TRBV15
TGTGCCAGCAGCGCCGGGGGAGTGAGCACTGAAGCTTTCTTT | CASSAGGVSTEAFF | - | large | TRBJ1-1 | TRBV9